The sequence of this T cell receptor beta chain was determined in a study of blood T cell repertoires in COVID-19. Study-level background: The cDNA or gDNA used as material had been derived from T cells, B-cell-depleted T cells, or PBMCs.

Assay: immunoSEQ multiplex PCR; the TCRdb copy retains only in-frame clones and omits some. The table records 60,000 or so clones, 75% to 85% of them present only once. The V end was cut by 3 bases, the J end by 6 bases, with 11 bases between. This CDR3 is built from 13 residues. Germline CDR1 reads LNHDA; CDR2 reads SQIVND (reference sequence). This sequence originates from a man aged 80 or over with acute or convalescent COVID-19. Material: peripheral blood. This chain joins TRBV19 and TRBJ1-1; D not resolved. The CDR3 DNA sequence: TGTGCCAGTAGTATGTGGAGTCCTTCTGAAGCTTTCTTT. Translation: CASSMWSPSEAFF.